Shown below are 29 T cell receptor beta chains from a single sample sequenced in a study of CD8 T cells in Susac syndrome (dated 2019 in TCRdb). Receptors were amplified or captured by the immunoSEQ multiplex PCR assay. RNA was extracted using the RNeasy kit, and about 0.5 to 1 microgram was reverse transcribed with random hexamers. TCRdb passed the public sequencing reads through fastp at Q25 and MiXCR, retaining productive beta sequences. Duplicate CDR3 protein sequences are folded into a single record with the most common DNA and genes. In this sample the table shows 65,000 to 80,000 distinct CDR3 sequences, 90% to 95% of which occur a single time. The biggest ten clones account for less than 0.55% of the sample. The sequenced material came from CD8+ T cells from PBMCs. The receptors shown here come from a human donor with multiple sclerosis.

The J gene is TRBJ2-2, the V gene TRBV10-2; D could derive from TRBD1 or TRBD2 (5 bases each). Germline lookup yields CDR1 WSHSY and CDR2 SAAADI. Trimming took 6 bases from V and 5 from J, leaving 10 bases between them. The CDR3 is 13 residues long. The CDR3 region is CASRGVNTGELFF. In DNA form, the CDR3 reads TGCGCCAGCAGGGGGGTTAATACCGGGGAGCTGTTTTTT.

J is TRBJ2-7 and V is TRBV19; either TRBD1 or TRBD2 may fit D (5 bases each). In germline, CDR1 is LNHDA, CDR2 SQIVND (reference sequence). The CDR3 spans 14 residues. Trimming took 4 bases from V and 5 from J, leaving 15 bases between them. CDR3 sequence (DNA): TGTGCCAGTAGTACCGGGGTCCGGGGCCACGAGCAGTACTTC. This gives the protein CASSTGVRGHEQYF. Supplemented by reference TRBV19 and TRBJ2-7, the full variable domain reads DGGITQSPKYLFRKEGQNVTLSCEQNLNHDAMYWYRQDPGQGLRLIYYSQIVNDFQKGDIAEGYSVSREKKESFPLTVTSAQKNPTAFYLCASSTGVRGHEQYFGPGTRLTVT.

V gene TRBV4-1 combines with J gene TRBJ1-2, with D maybe TRBD1 (6 bases). The V gene lost 2 bases and the J gene lost 1 base, with 11 bases spanning the gap. Germline CDR1 is MGHRA and CDR2 is YSYEKL. This CDR3 has 15 amino acids. The CDR3 sequence: CASSQIGQINYGYTF. As DNA, the CDR3 is TGCGCCAGCAGCCAAATTGGACAGATTAACTATGGCTACACCTTC.

The chain has TRBV5-8 and TRBJ2-1; possible D gene TRBD1, 5 bases. V shed 3 bases and J shed 0 bases, with 16 bases lying between them. Germline CDR1 reads SGHTS; CDR2 reads YDEGEE. This CDR3 comprises 17 residues. CDR3 in DNA: TGTGCCAGCAGCTCGAGCAAGGGGCGGAGCTCCTACAATGAGCAGTTCTTC. It translates to CASSSSKGRSSYNEQFF.

The chain recombines TRBV11-2 with TRBJ2-1; a weak D match, TRBD2 (6 bases). Germline V CDR1 and CDR2: SGHAT, FQNNGV. The CDR3 consists of 15 residues. V lost 6 bases and J 0 bases, leaving 12 bases between the germline ends. This CDR3 is CASSSWDFSYNEQFF. The CDR3 DNA reads TGTGCCAGCAGTTCTTGGGACTTCTCCTACAATGAGCAGTTCTTC. Variable domain in full (rest from reference TRBV11-2 and TRBJ2-1): EAGVAQSPRYKIIEKRQSVAFWCNPISGHATLYWYQQILGQGPKLLIQFQNNGVVDDSQLPKDRFSAERLKGVDSTLKIQPAKLEDSAVYLCASSSWDFSYNEQFFGPGTRLTVL.

The chain links TRBV7-8 to TRBJ2-5, with no clear D. This CDR3 has 14 amino acids. Germline loops: CDR1 SGHVS, CDR2 FQNEAQ. V gave up 5 bases and J gave up 1 base, with 11 bases separating them. Here the CDR3 reads CASSTQGFQETQYF. The CDR3 nucleotides read TGTGCCAGCAGCACGCAAGGGTTCCAAGAGACCCAGTACTTC.

The chain links TRBV28 to TRBJ1-5, with a weak D call TRBD1 (6 bases). Trimming took off 3 bases at V and 6 bases at J, with 18 bases between the two ends. The V gene's germline CDR1 is MDHEN and CDR2 SYDVKM. The CDR3 extends over 16 amino acids. CDR3 protein: CASSLWEGGMVQPQHF. The CDR3 bases are TGTGCCAGCAGTTTGTGGGAAGGGGGGATGGTTCAGCCCCAGCATTTT.

This chain uses TRBV5-1 with TRBJ2-3; 10 bases line up with TRBD1. Per the germline V gene, CDR1 is SGHRS and CDR2 is YFSETQ. CDR3 size: 15 residues. V lost 1 base, J lost 6 bases, and 5 bases stayed unmatched. The CDR3: CASSLRTGGLDTQYF. The DNA for the CDR3 is TGCGCCAGCAGCTTGCGGACAGGGGGTTTGGATACGCAGTATTTT. The full variable domain, rest sourced from reference TRBV5-1 and TRBJ2-3, is KAGVTQTPRYLIKTRGQQVTLSCSPISGHRSVSWYQQTPGQGLQFLFEYFSETQRNKGNFPGRFSGRQFSNSRSEMNVSTLELGDSALYLCASSLRTGGLDTQYFGPGTRLTVL.

The chain recombines TRBV5-1 with TRBJ2-3; TRBD1 or TRBD2 may be the D gene (5 bases each). V lost 5 bases and J lost 0, with 16 bases in between. Germline V gives CDR1 SGHRS, CDR2 YFSETQ. The CDR3 is 16 residues long. The CDR3 spells CASRGETATSTDTQYF. The CDR3 DNA follows: TGCGCCAGCAGGGGGGAAACAGCTACTAGCACAGATACGCAGTATTTT.

This clonotype was found once. The J gene is TRBJ1-4, the V gene TRBV2; tentative D call: TRBD1 (5 bases). V was clipped by 5 bases and J by 4 bases, with 14 bases between them. The CDR3 is 15 amino acids. Germline CDR1 is SNHLY and CDR2 is FYNNEI. CDR3 region: CASSSRALLNEKLFF. The CDR3, as DNA: TGTGCCAGCAGTTCCAGGGCCCTACTTAATGAAAAACTGTTTTTT.

The chain carries TRBV19 and TRBJ2-1; 8 nucleotides align to TRBD2. Germline V CDR1 and CDR2: LNHDA, SQIVND (reference sequence). The CDR3 extends over 14 amino acids. After removal of 5 bases from V and 11 bases from J, the junction contained 11 bases not matched to a gene. This chain's CDR3 is CASSRTSSNVKQFF. The DNA for the CDR3 is TGTGCCAGTAGTCGGACTAGCTCAAACGTCAAGCAGTTCTTC.

This clonotype was counted once. The J gene is TRBJ2-2, the V gene TRBV9; D possibly corresponds to TRBD1 (5 bases). The germline CDR1 and CDR2 sequences are SGDLS and YYNGEE. Trimming left V 4 bases short and J 4 bases short, with 23 bases between. The CDR3 contains 18 residues. This CDR3 reads CASSPFLIGHSPTGELFF. The CDR3 DNA is TGTGCCAGCAGCCCTTTTCTCATTGGACACAGTCCCACCGGGGAGCTGTTTTTT.

The chain carries TRBV6-5 and TRBJ1-2; D gene uncertain. This CDR3 is built from 14 residues. In germline, CDR1 is MNHEY, CDR2 SVGAGI. The ends were cut back, 0 bases at V and 0 bases at J, with 5 bases in the middle. CDR3 residues: CASSYSLANYGYTF. CDR3 coding DNA: TGTGCCAGCAGTTACTCGTTAGCTAACTATGGCTACACCTTC.

This clonotype was counted a single time. V is TRBV12-3 or TRBV12-4 and J is TRBJ2-1, with 13 nucleotides matching TRBD2. J was trimmed by 0 bases and V by 6 bases; bases with no gene match: 14. CDR3 length: 20 residues. CDR3 amino acids: CASSSLGTSGEQPSYNEQFF. The CDR3 DNA reads as TGTGCCAGCAGCTCCCTTGGGACTAGCGGGGAGCAACCCTCCTACAATGAGCAGTTCTTC.

CDR3 region: CASEGTGGTEAFF. The CDR3 DNA reads TGTGCCAGCGAGGGGACAGGGGGCACTGAAGCTTTCTTT. The chain recombines TRBV13 with TRBJ1-1; 11 bases are a match to TRBD1. This CDR3 is built from 13 residues. CDR1 and CDR2 (germline): PRHDT, FYEKMQ (reference sequence). Trimming at V came to 8 bases and at J to 4 bases, leaving 3 bases not matched to a gene.

CDR3 in DNA: TGCGCCAGCGGCGGCACGATGAACACTGAAGCTTTCTTT. This encodes CASGGTMNTEAFF. The V and J genes are TRBV5-1 and TRBJ1-1; D is unresolved. The V end was cut by 7 bases, the J end by 0 bases, with 10 bases between. Germline assignment: CDR1 SGHRS and CDR2 YFSETQ. The length of the CDR3 is 13 residues.

The chain employs TRBV11-2 and TRBJ2-5; D unclear. V lost 5 bases to trimming and J lost 4 bases, with 20 bases between them. From germline, CDR1 is SGHAT and CDR2 FQNNGV. The CDR3 runs 16 residues. This CDR3 is CASSPDTVALGETQYF. The DNA of the CDR3 is TGTGCCAGCAGCCCAGACACGGTGGCGCTCGGAGAGACCCAGTACTTC.

The gene calls are TRBV28 and TRBJ2-3; D is ambiguous. Germline V gene lookup returns CDR1 MDHEN and CDR2 SYDVKM. The CDR3 length is 13 residues. V was cut by 3 bases and J by 2 bases, with 6 bases left in between. CDR3 loop: CASSFVPTDTQYF. CDR3 bases: TGTGCCAGCAGTTTTGTCCCCACAGATACGCAGTATTTT.

The CDR3 DNA sequence: TGTGCCAGCAGTGACGGCGGGGGCACAGATACGCAGTATTTT. This translates into CASSDGGGTDTQYF. The chain couples TRBV2 to TRBJ2-3; maybe TRBD2 (6 bases). Per the germline V gene, CDR1 is SNHLY and CDR2 is FYNNEI. This CDR3 region has 14 residues. V was cut by 3 bases and J by 1 base, with 8 bases left in between.

The chain carries TRBV20-1 and TRBJ2-7; 7 nucleotides match TRBD2. CDR1 and CDR2 (germline): DFQATT, SNEGSKA (reference sequence). This CDR3 is built from 14 residues. Trimming removed 0 bases from V and 4 bases from J; junction bases left unmatched: 6. This chain's CDR3 is CSARDDAGAYEQYF. DNA for the CDR3: TGCAGTGCTAGAGATGACGCGGGAGCTTACGAGCAGTACTTC.

The chain uses TRBV7-2 and TRBJ2-3; D remains ambiguous. This CDR3 region has 15 residues. Per germline, CDR1 SGHTA and CDR2 FQGNSA. Trimming took 1 base from V and 1 from J, leaving 9 bases between them. This CDR3 is CASSLDAFGTDTQYF. In DNA form, the CDR3 reads TGTGCCAGCAGCTTAGACGCATTCGGCACAGATACGCAGTATTTT.

V and J are TRBV20-1 and TRBJ1-3; D is unclear. The V and J ends lost 0 bases and 0 bases respectively, with 15 bases between them. Germline loops: CDR1 DFQATT, CDR2 SNEGSKA (reference sequence). The CDR3 extends over 17 amino acids. The CDR3 here is CSAREEISAYSGNTIYF. The CDR3 DNA sequence: TGCAGTGCTAGAGAGGAAATTTCGGCGTACTCTGGAAACACCATATATTTT.

This clonotype was seen only once. The rearrangement joins TRBV20-1 to TRBJ1-1, with no clear D. The CDR3 contains 14 residues. CDR1 DFQATT and CDR2 SNEGSKA come from the germline V gene (reference sequence). V was trimmed by 3 bases and J by 0 bases, leaving 11 bases between them. The CDR3 reads CSASEWNMNTEAFF. DNA for the CDR3: TGCAGTGCTAGTGAATGGAACATGAACACTGAAGCTTTCTTT.

This clonotype has just one count. The genes are TRBV13 and TRBJ1-6; unclear D gene. Germline V gene data show CDR1 as PRHDT and CDR2 as FYEKMQ (reference sequence). The CDR3 contains 14 residues. V was cut by 2 bases and J by 7 bases, with 9 bases left in between. The CDR3 loop reads CASSLMGSNSPLHF. DNA for the CDR3: TGTGCCAGCAGCTTAATGGGGTCAAATTCACCCCTCCACTTT.

The chain couples TRBV7-8 to TRBJ2-6; D not resolved. CDR3 length: 20 residues. Trimming left V 0 bases short and J 1 base short, with 19 bases between. Germline V CDR1 and CDR2: SGHVS, FQNEAQ. CDR3 residues: CASSLASVPRPPSGANVLTF. DNA for the CDR3: TGTGCCAGCAGCTTAGCCTCCGTCCCACGCCCCCCTTCTGGGGCCAACGTCCTGACTTTC.

The genes are TRBV27 and TRBJ2-5; 8 positions agree with TRBD2. V lost 8 bases to trimming and J lost 1 base; unmatched junction nucleotides: 9. Germline CDR1 is MNHEY and CDR2 is SMNVEV (reference sequence). The CDR3 totals 15 residues. CDR3 in amino acids: CASGRTSLFQETQYF. CDR3 DNA: TGTGCCAGCGGGCGGACTAGCCTATTCCAAGAGACCCAGTACTTC.

On this clonotype: The germline gene is not matched at one end of the junction; a read error may be the cause. This chain uses TRBV9 with TRBJ1-1, with 8 positions matching TRBD1. CDR3 length: 13 residues. Germline V gene sequence: CDR1 SGDLS, CDR2 YYNGEE. CDR3 in amino acids: CASSETGDTEASF. CDR3 nucleotide sequence: TGTGCCAGCAGCGAGACAGGGGACACTGAAGCTTCCTTT.

This chain joins TRBV28 and TRBJ2-2, with 10 bases matching TRBD2. The CDR3 totals 18 residues. Per the germline V gene, CDR1 is MDHEN and CDR2 is SYDVKM. Trimming cost V 4 bases and J 4 bases; bases outside gene matches: 12. The CDR3 protein is CASSSWSTSGIFTGELFF. For the CDR3, the DNA is TGTGCCAGCAGTTCCTGGAGTACTAGCGGGATTTTCACCGGGGAGCTGTTTTTT.

J is TRBJ2-7 and V is TRBV7-9; tentatively, D is TRBD1 or TRBD2 (5 bases each). The CDR3 runs to 13 residues. The germline V gene encodes CDR1 SEHNR and CDR2 FQNEAQ (reference sequence). Trimming shortened V by 5 bases and J by 4 bases, and 12 bases separated the two germline ends. CDR3 bases: TGTGCCAGCAGCCTATGGGACGGATACGAGCAGTACTTC. It specifies CASSLWDGYEQYF.